One sample yielded the 14 T cell receptor beta chains listed below, sequenced in a study of T cell responses to AZD1222 COVID-19 vaccine. Using immunoSEQ multiplex PCR, the repertoire was profiled, and TCRdb retains in-frame clones only, with some absent. Of about 140,000 clones listed, about 89% are singletons. The source material was peripheral blood, sampled on day 0 of AZD1222 vaccination. Receptor source: an adult in good health.

The chain combines TRBV3-1 (or the pseudogene TRBV3-2) with TRBJ2-5; D call uncertain. The germline V gene has CDR1 LGHDT and CDR2 YNNKEL (reference sequence). The CDR3 is 10 amino acids. The V end lost 4 bases, the J end lost 4 bases, and 1 base lay between the germline ends. CDR3 in amino acids: CASSRETQYF. CDR3 nucleotides: TGTGCCAGCAGCCGAGAGACCCAGTACTTC.

The chain has TRBV7-2 and TRBJ2-1; D not certain. Trimming cost V 5 bases and J 4 bases, with 18 bases left between them. Looked up from germline, CDR1 is SGHTA and CDR2 is FQGNSA. The CDR3 contains 16 residues. CDR3 nucleotide sequence: TGTGCCAGCAGCCCCCGGACCCGGATATGGTACAATGAGCAGTTCTTC. Translation: CASSPRTRIWYNEQFF.

The rearrangement joins TRBV7-2 to TRBJ1-1, with 10 positions matching TRBD1. The CDR3 runs to 15 residues. The germline CDR1 and CDR2 sequences are SGHTA and FQGNSA. Trimming took 5 bases from V and 5 from J; bases not matched to a gene: 8. CDR3 in DNA: TGTGCCAGCAGCGCGCGAGACAGGGGGCGGACTGAAGCTTTCTTT. This sequence encodes CASSARDRGRTEAFF. Full variable domain (outside the CDR3, taken from reference TRBV7-2 and TRBJ1-1): GAGVSQSPSNKVTEKGKDVELRCDPISGHTALYWYRQSLGQGLEFLIYFQGNSAPDKSGLPSDRFSAERTGGSVSTLTIQRTQQEDSAVYLCASSARDRGRTEAFFGQGTRLTVV.

In DNA form, the CDR3 reads TGTGCCAGCAGTTACTCACAGGGCAACTATGGCTACACCTTC. Translating gives CASSYSQGNYGYTF. The chain recombines TRBV6-5 with TRBJ1-2, with D perhaps TRBD1 (6 bases). CDR3 size: 14 residues. Germline V gene lookup returns CDR1 MNHEY and CDR2 SVGAGI. Trimming left V 0 bases short and J 2 bases short, with 7 bases between.

The V and J genes are TRBV18 and TRBJ1-4; D perhaps matches TRBD1 (6 bases). CDR3 size: 15 residues. Trimming removed 4 bases at V and 8 bases at J, with 17 bases between. Looked up from germline, CDR1 is KGHSH and CDR2 is LQKENI. As DNA, the CDR3 is TGTGCCAGCTCACTGCAGGGGATGCCGGTAGAAAAACTGTTTTTT. This encodes CASSLQGMPVEKLFF.

This sequence joins TRBV9 and TRBJ2-3, with TRBD2 as a possible D gene (7 bases). The V gene lost 4 bases and the J gene lost 2 bases, with 17 bases spanning the gap. Germline V gene lookup returns CDR1 SGDLS and CDR2 YYNGEE. The CDR3 is made up of 16 amino acids. CDR3 coding DNA: TGTGCCAGCAGCTGGACTGCGCGGGGGCCCACAGATACGCAGTATTTT. It codes for CASSWTARGPTDTQYF.

The gene calls are TRBV28 and TRBJ1-5; no clear D gene. Trimming left V 6 bases short and J 7 bases short, with 16 bases between. Per germline, CDR1 MDHEN and CDR2 SYDVKM. This CDR3 region has 14 residues. As DNA, the CDR3 is TGTGCCAGCAGCTTCTATATGGGGAACCAGCCCCAGCATTTT. Its protein is CASSFYMGNQPQHF.

This clone has just a few counts. The rearrangement links TRBV6-5 to TRBJ2-2; TRBD1 might be the D (6 bases). The germline gives CDR1 MNHEY, CDR2 SVGAGI. Trimming shortened V by 8 bases and J by 5 bases, and 15 bases separated the two germline ends. The CDR3 is 14 residues long. The CDR3 DNA is TGTGCCAGCGGTAGGACAGTAGAGACCGGGGAGCTGTTTTTT. Translated, it gives CASGRTVETGELFF.

This clone was seen a single time. The gene calls are TRBV18 and TRBJ1-2; D unresolved. In germline, CDR1 is KGHSH, CDR2 LQKENI. The CDR3 runs to 13 residues. Deletions cut 2 bases from V and 4 bases from J, with 8 bases between. CDR3 residues: CASSPDPLYGYTF. For the CDR3, the DNA is TGTGCCAGCTCACCAGACCCGCTCTATGGCTACACCTTC. The variable domain in full, completed from reference TRBV18 and TRBJ1-2, reads NAGVMQNPRHLVRRRGQEARLRCSPMKGHSHVYWYRQLPEEGLKFMVYLQKENIIDESGMPKERFSAEFPKEGPSILRIQQVVRGDSAAYFCASSPDPLYGYTFGSGTRLTVV.

The CDR3 region is CASKLVGTGAQDTQYF. CDR3 DNA: TGTGCCAGCAAACTAGTCGGGACAGGGGCCCAAGATACGCAGTATTTT. The J gene is TRBJ2-3, the V gene TRBV7-8; TRBD1 matches at 10 bases. From germline, CDR1 is SGHVS and CDR2 FQNEAQ. CDR3 length: 16 residues. Trimming cost V 7 bases and J 5 bases; bases outside gene matches: 12.

V is TRBV3-1 (or the pseudogene TRBV3-2) and J is TRBJ2-3; no clear D. The CDR3 length is 15 residues. Trimming removed 3 bases at V and 2 bases at J, with 12 bases between. Per germline, CDR1 LGHDT and CDR2 YNNKEL (reference sequence). Here the CDR3 DNA reads TGTGCCAGCAGCCACGGCACCTCAAACACAGATACGCAGTATTTT. This translates into CASSHGTSNTDTQYF.

This chain uses TRBV4-3 with TRBJ1-2; TRBD1 aligns across 8 bases. In germline, CDR1 is LGHNA, CDR2 YSLEER. Trimming at V came to 9 bases and at J to 6 bases, leaving 6 bases not matched to a gene. CDR3 size: 12 residues. The CDR3 DNA reads as TGCGCCAGTTCCGGACAGGGACATGGCTACACCTTC. Translated: CASSGQGHGYTF.

The gene calls are TRBV30 and TRBJ2-7; 8 positions agree with TRBD2. Trimming removed 6 bases from V and 4 bases from J; junction bases left unmatched: 11. The CDR3 is made up of 14 amino acids. CDR1 GTSNPN and CDR2 SVGIG come from the germline V gene (reference sequence). The CDR3 sequence is CACTAGGASYEQYF. In nucleotides, the CDR3 is TGTGCCTGCACCGCGGGGGGCGCGAGTTACGAGCAGTACTTC.

J is TRBJ1-5 and V is TRBV11-3; weak D call: TRBD1 (5 bases). From germline, CDR1 is SGHNT and CDR2 YENEEA. The CDR3 has 14 residues. V shed 5 bases and J shed 7 bases, with 15 bases lying between them. CDR3 region: CASSRPGGKQPQHF. CDR3 bases: TGTGCCAGCAGCCGTCCCGGGGGGAAACAGCCCCAGCATTTT.